A selection of T cell receptor beta chains follows, all from one sample in a study of T cell responses to AZD1222 COVID-19 vaccine. Produced via immunoSEQ multiplex PCR; TCRdb's table is partial and in-frame only. The sample has around 77,000 clones; roughly 88% are singletons. The source was peripheral blood, collected on day 0 of AZD1222 vaccination. The receptors come from an adult in good health. CDR3s leave out the opening cysteine and the closing phenylalanine or tryptophan.

CDR3 protein: ASRTAGGNLETQY
V gene: TRBV6-5

CDR3 protein: ASSLAITEAF
V gene: TRBV7-2

CDR3 protein: ASKLAEEGYGYT
V gene: TRBV2

CDR3 protein: ASSLNPGTPGNTIY
V gene: TRBV7-9

CDR3 protein: ASSLFNSFSEQY
V gene: TRBV7-8

CDR3 protein: ASSHGIDREAF
V gene: TRBV12-3/TRBV12-4

CDR3 protein: ASIYEVGTSYGYT
V gene: TRBV19

CDR3 protein: ASSAGVNNEQF
V gene: TRBV7-3

CDR3 protein: ASSHGQASEQY
V gene: TRBV14

CDR3 protein: ASSLSDRADTEAF
V gene: TRBV4-1

CDR3 protein: ASSPPTASNTEAF
V gene: TRBV18

CDR3 protein: ASSSPRGAYRAF
V gene: TRBV6-5

CDR3 protein: ASSSLDSPLH
V gene: TRBV7-9

CDR3 protein: ASSLGGIAGGYEQY
V gene: TRBV7-8

CDR3 protein: ASGPSGSSPDTQY
V gene: TRBV6-6

CDR3 protein: SVEDGFLDGYT
V gene: TRBV29-1

CDR3 protein: ASSPPGLNTQY
V gene: TRBV6-6

CDR3 protein: ASSFQSLGFPANTEAF
V gene: TRBV18

CDR3 protein: ASSLAGATYNEQF
V gene: TRBV27

CDR3 protein: ASSKAVNTQY
V gene: TRBV21-1

CDR3 protein: ASSLDFRSYEQY
V gene: TRBV11-2

CDR3 protein: ASSPGLAETNEQF
V gene: TRBV5-6

CDR3 protein: ASSLFGGGETQY
V gene: TRBV5-1

CDR3 protein: ASSLGLAGIPYRETQY
V gene: TRBV7-2

CDR3 protein: SVAGSPSEKLF
V gene: TRBV29-1

CDR3 protein: ASSYQAGSGNTIY
V gene: TRBV21-1

CDR3 protein: ASTLRALAGGTDTQY
V gene: TRBV3-1/TRBV3-2

CDR3 protein: ASSSWDRGAYEQY
V gene: TRBV11-1

CDR3 protein: ASSLVGGTSNYGYT
V gene: TRBV5-1

CDR3 protein: ASSQGIAGGSYEQY
V gene: TRBV3-1/TRBV3-2

CDR3 protein: AISTGSSGNTIY
V gene: TRBV10-3

CDR3 protein: ATSSKTGLSGNEKLF
V gene: TRBV15

CDR3 protein: ASSEAPSVAARNEQF
V gene: TRBV6-1

CDR3 protein: ASSYRGENTGELF
V gene: TRBV6-6

CDR3 protein: ASRGTVYNSPLH
V gene: TRBV28

CDR3 protein: ASSLQGQETQY
V gene: TRBV7-2

CDR3 protein: ASSPGTGFLYGNTIY
V gene: TRBV9

CDR3 protein: ATSRVKNGGSPLH
V gene: TRBV15

CDR3 protein: ATRPLGGSGELF
V gene: TRBV27

CDR3 protein: ASSLATAPAGQF
V gene: TRBV7-2

CDR3 protein: ASGSTDRGSAF
V gene: TRBV12-5

CDR3 protein: ASSQNRDATQY
V gene: TRBV3-1/TRBV3-2

CDR3 protein: ATEQGGTEAF
V gene: TRBV28

CDR3 protein: SVLPPLRHYNEQF
V gene: TRBV29-1

CDR3 protein: ASSKGGQANQETQY
V gene: TRBV19

CDR3 protein: ASSSTEYEQY
V gene: TRBV7-3

CDR3 protein: ASTTNRGNSPLH
V gene: TRBV5-4

CDR3 protein: SVDSAF
V gene: TRBV29-1

CDR3 protein: ATSRGGFGAEAF
V gene: TRBV15

CDR3 protein: ASSVRMRGTQETQY
V gene: TRBV9

CDR3 protein: ASSFDEQF
V gene: TRBV7-9

CDR3 protein: ATSVRRDEGEF
V gene: TRBV24-1

CDR3 protein: ASRLQYWGQGPKNIQY
V gene: TRBV27

CDR3 protein: ATLQALRGQGANVLT
V gene: TRBV15

CDR3 protein: ASSRTPPGDTQY
V gene: TRBV27

CDR3 protein: ASKVGGNSPLH
V gene: TRBV30

CDR3 protein: ASSPGFNEQF
V gene: TRBV7-9